The next 25 T cell receptor beta chains were all read from a single sample in a study of cytomegalovirus exposure and HLA in healthy donors. 13 Jbeta primers and 60 Vbeta primers were used for the PCR. This table comes from immunoSEQ multiplex PCR, and its TCRdb copy is limited to in-frame clones, with some not included. The sample has 60,000 to 80,000 clones; 62% are singletons. The sample taken for sequencing was PBMCs. Receptors were obtained from a man aged 25 to 45 in good health and CMV-seronegative.

J is TRBJ2-1 and V is TRBV5-3; 11 bases map to TRBD2. TRBV5-3 is given ORF status, its function remaining uncertain. The CDR3 runs to 19 residues. V lost 2 bases to trimming and J lost 0 bases; unmatched junction nucleotides: 10. In DNA form, the CDR3 reads TGTGCCAGAAGCTTCCCTCCCGGGACTAGCGGATTCTCCTACAATGAGCAGTTCTTC. Translated: CARSFPPGTSGFSYNEQFF.

The V gene is TRBV6-1, the J gene TRBJ1-4; D gene ambiguous. The V gene's germline CDR1 is MNHNS and CDR2 SASEGT. V lost 5 bases to trimming and J lost 3 bases, with 10 bases between them. This CDR3 is built from 14 residues. The CDR3 DNA reads TGTGCCAGCAGTATTTACGGGGCTAATGAAAAACTGTTTTTT. It yields the protein CASSIYGANEKLFF.

V usage is TRBV19 and J usage is TRBJ1-1, with 7 bases aligning to TRBD1. J was trimmed by 3 bases and V by 10 bases; bases with no gene match: 11. The germline CDR1 and CDR2 sequences are LNHDA and SQIVND (reference sequence). The CDR3 totals 14 residues. The CDR3 spells CATPDRDGYTEAFF. The CDR3 DNA follows: TGTGCCACCCCCGACAGGGACGGATACACTGAAGCTTTCTTT.

This chain links TRBV30 with TRBJ1-6; D gene unclear. V was trimmed by 0 bases and J by 5 bases, leaving 5 bases between them. The CDR3 extends over 13 amino acids. From germline, CDR1 is GTSNPN and CDR2 SVGIG (reference sequence). The CDR3 loop is CAWSVRNNSPLHF. CDR3 DNA sequence: TGTGCCTGGAGTGTGAGAAATAATTCACCCCTCCACTTT.

The CDR3 nucleotides read TGTGCCAGCAGCCCGGGACAGGGGTCGGCCCTCCACTTT. Its translation: CASSPGQGSALHF. The chain is built from TRBV5-4 and TRBJ1-6; 10 bases line up with TRBD1. V trimming: 4 bases; J trimming: 14 bases; junction bases outside the gene matches: 6. This CDR3 is 13 amino acids long. Per the germline V gene, CDR1 is SGHNT and CDR2 is YYREEE (reference sequence). The whole variable domain, remainder taken from reference TRBV5-4 and TRBJ1-6, is ETGVTQSPTHLIKTRGQQVTLRCSSQSGHNTVSWYQQALGQGPQFIFQYYREEENGRGNFPPRFSGLQFPNYSSELNVNALELDDSALYLCASSPGQGSALHFGNGTRLTVT.

This clone came up a few times. The chain is built from TRBV7-9 and TRBJ2-2; the match to TRBD1 covers 8 bases. CDR1 is SEHNR, CDR2 FQNEAQ, per germline (reference sequence). V shed 5 bases and J 5 bases; nucleotides not matched to a gene: 4. The CDR3 totals 14 residues. The CDR3 is CASSIHRGTGELFF. Here the CDR3 DNA reads TGTGCCAGCAGCATTCACAGGGGGACCGGGGAGCTGTTTTTT.

The chain recombines TRBV5-4 with TRBJ1-1; the D is unclear. V lost 4 bases and J 0 bases, leaving 7 bases between the germline ends. From germline, CDR1 is SGHNT and CDR2 YYREEE (reference sequence). The CDR3 has 13 amino acids. CDR3 in DNA: TGTGCCAGCAGCGCTCCTATGAACACTGAAGCTTTCTTT. This sequence encodes CASSAPMNTEAFF.

The chain joins TRBV7-9 to TRBJ2-7; 7 bases map to TRBD1. V dropped 3 bases and J dropped 4; count of bases not matched to a gene: 6. From germline, CDR1 is SEHNR and CDR2 FQNEAQ (reference sequence). CDR3 length: 14 residues. The DNA for the CDR3 is TGTGCCAGCAGCTTCACAGGGGCCAGTTACGAGCAGTACTTC. Its protein is CASSFTGASYEQYF.

The chain joins TRBV9 to TRBJ1-1; D not resolved. The V gene's germline CDR1 is SGDLS and CDR2 YYNGEE. Between the trimmed V and J ends, which lost 0 bases and 3 bases, there was a span of 9 bases. The CDR3 is made up of 14 amino acids. Here the CDR3 DNA reads TGTGCCAGCAGCGTAGCTACAACAGACACTGAAGCTTTCTTT. It translates to CASSVATTDTEAFF.

CDR3 sequence reads: CASSRDSHSGNTIYF. The CDR3 DNA reads TGTGCCAGCAGCCGGGACAGTCACTCTGGAAACACCATATATTTT. The chain couples TRBV6-4 to TRBJ1-3; the match to TRBD1 covers 7 bases. Germline V gene data show CDR1 as MRHNA and CDR2 as SNTAGT. V gave up 6 bases and J gave up 0 bases; unmatched junction bases: 5. This CDR3 is 15 amino acids long.

About this clone itself: Compared with germline, one end of the junction differs, possibly owing to a read error. The chain uses TRBV16 and TRBJ2-3, with TRBD1 matching 12 bases. CDR3 size: 16 residues. The germline V gene has CDR1 KGHSY and CDR2 FQNENV. The CDR3 bases are TGTGCCAGCAGCAAATCCCGGGACAGGGGGCGAGATACGCAGTATTTT. Its protein is CASSKSRDRGRDTQYF.

The genes are TRBV7-2 and TRBJ2-5; 7 bases line up with TRBD2. The CDR3 has 16 amino acids. V was pared by 4 bases and J by 4 bases, with 12 bases of the junction left unmatched. CDR1 is SGHTA, CDR2 FQGNSA, per germline. The CDR3 loop reads CASSSLTSSPRETQYF. Here the CDR3 DNA reads TGTGCCAGCAGCTCGTTGACTAGCTCGCCACGAGAGACCCAGTACTTC.

DNA of the CDR3: TGTGCCAGCGCTTCCGGGACAGCCGGGGAGACCCAGTACTTC. Translation gives CASASGTAGETQYF. The V call is TRBV6-5, the J call TRBJ2-5; TRBD1 agrees at 7 bases. This CDR3 spans 14 amino acids. V shed 8 bases, J shed 5 bases, and the junction held 11 bases outside the gene matches. Germline V gene data show CDR1 as MNHEY and CDR2 as SVGAGI.

The CDR3 loop is CASSSVQGDQPQHF. CDR3 nucleotides: TGTGCCAGCAGCTCAGTTCAGGGGGATCAGCCCCAGCATTTT. J is TRBJ1-5 and V is TRBV7-9, with 7 positions matching TRBD1. V gave up 4 bases and J gave up 5 bases; unmatched junction bases: 5. Germline V lookup: CDR1 SEHNR, CDR2 FQNEAQ (reference sequence). This CDR3 has 14 amino acids.

V and J are TRBV6-5 and TRBJ2-3; 7 positions agree with TRBD2. Germline trimming cut 7 bases from V and 2 bases from J; bases unmatched to any gene: 9. The CDR3 has 15 amino acids. CDR1 is MNHEY, CDR2 SVGAGI, per germline. CDR3 in DNA: TGTGCCAGCAACACCCAAGCGGGGCCCACAGATACGCAGTATTTT. As protein: CASNTQAGPTDTQYF.

The V and J genes are TRBV7-2 and TRBJ2-7; D is uncertain. CDR3 length equals 15 residues. V was clipped by 6 bases and J by 0 bases, with 15 bases between them. Germline V CDR1 and CDR2: SGHTA, FQGNSA. Written as DNA, the CDR3 is TGTGCCAGCAGAATCACGGTCTCAGGCTCCTACGAGCAGTACTTC. Translation: CASRITVSGSYEQYF.

The sample holds a few counts of this clone. The V call is TRBV9, the J call TRBJ2-7; TRBD2 aligns across 12 bases. The ends lost 1 base at V and 5 bases at J; junction bases unmatched: 1. Germline CDR1 is SGDLS and CDR2 is YYNGEE. The CDR3 loop spans 14 amino acids. The CDR3 is CASSVSSGGDEQYF. The CDR3 DNA follows: TGTGCCAGCAGCGTATCTAGCGGGGGGGACGAGCAGTACTTC.

V gene TRBV27 combines with J gene TRBJ1-4, with 10 bases matching TRBD1. The CDR3 totals 14 residues. CDR1 and CDR2 from the germline V gene are MNHEY and SMNVEV (reference sequence). V lost 7 bases, J lost 6 bases, and 5 bases stayed unmatched. CDR3 amino acids: CASKPGTGDEKLFF. CDR3 sequence (DNA): TGTGCCAGCAAACCCGGGACAGGGGATGAAAAACTGTTTTTT.

The rearrangement links TRBV25-1 to TRBJ2-6; 7 nucleotides align to TRBD1. The CDR3 is 14 residues long. The V gene's germline CDR1 is MGHDK and CDR2 SYGVNS. Trimming removed 6 bases from V and 5 bases from J; junction bases left unmatched: 4. The CDR3 region is CASRETGRANVLTF. The DNA of the CDR3 is TGTGCCAGCAGGGAGACAGGGAGGGCCAACGTCCTGACTTTC.

V usage is TRBV27 and J usage is TRBJ2-5; a possible D gene is TRBD1 (5 bases). Trimming removed 1 base at V and 5 bases at J, with 11 bases between. Germline V gives CDR1 MNHEY, CDR2 SMNVEV (reference sequence). The CDR3 spans 14 residues. The DNA of the CDR3 is TGTGCCAGCAGTTTATTCTCAGGGATGGAGACCCAGTACTTC. This gives the protein CASSLFSGMETQYF.

A few counts support this clone. The chain is built from TRBV7-2 and TRBJ2-1, with a tentative D call TRBD2 (5 bases). V lost 0 bases to trimming and J lost 2 bases, with 5 bases between them. Germline CDR1 is SGHTA and CDR2 is FQGNSA. The CDR3 runs 14 residues. This CDR3 reads CASSLASAYNEQFF. The CDR3 nucleotides read TGTGCCAGCAGCTTAGCTAGCGCCTACAATGAGCAGTTCTTC.

The CDR3 sequence is CASTMDRVEAEAFF. In nucleotides, the CDR3 is TGCGCCAGCACCATGGACAGGGTCGAGGCTGAAGCTTTCTTT. This chain links TRBV5-1 with TRBJ1-1; 8 bases fit TRBD1. CDR1 SGHRS and CDR2 YFSETQ come from the germline V gene. CDR3 length equals 14 residues. The ends lost 6 bases at V and 6 bases at J; junction bases unmatched: 10.

This sequence joins TRBV4-2 and TRBJ2-7; TRBD2 matches 7 bases. Germline CDR1 reads LGHNA; CDR2 reads YNFKEQ. The CDR3 covers 13 residues. The V gene end was trimmed by 1 base and the J gene end by 4 bases; junction bases not matched to a gene: 1. CDR3 sequence reads: CASSQGGGYEQYF. The CDR3, as DNA: TGTGCCAGCAGCCAAGGGGGGGGTTACGAGCAGTACTTC.

The genes are TRBV7-9 and TRBJ2-3; D possibly corresponds to TRBD2 (7 bases). The V end was cut by 5 bases, the J end by 8 bases, with 23 bases between. This CDR3 has 16 amino acids. Germline-derived CDR1 and CDR2 are SEHNR and FQNEAQ (reference sequence). The CDR3 nucleotides are TGTGCCAGCAGCCCGAAGGGGGGGCTCGGGGGGAGTACGCAGTATTTT. Residues: CASSPKGGLGGSTQYF. Drawing the rest from reference TRBV7-9 and TRBJ2-3, the complete variable domain is DTGVSQNPRHKITKRGQNVTFRCDPISEHNRLYWYRQTLGQGPEFLTYFQNEAQLEKSRLLSDRFSAERPKGSFSTLEIQRTEQGDSAMYLCASSPKGGLGGSTQYFGPGTRLTVL.

The chain uses TRBV4-2 and TRBJ1-5; D is possibly TRBD1 (6 bases). The CDR3 sequence is 15 residues long. V lost 0 bases, J lost 6 bases, and 12 bases lay in between. Germline V lookup: CDR1 LGHNA, CDR2 YNFKEQ. The CDR3: CASSQDVGAVQPQHF. Written as DNA, the CDR3 is TGTGCCAGCAGCCAAGATGTGGGGGCTGTTCAGCCCCAGCATTTT.